These 19 T cell receptor beta chains originate from one sample sequenced in a study of blood T cell repertoires in COVID-19. Assay: immunoSEQ multiplex PCR; the TCRdb copy retains only in-frame clones and omits some. The sample lists a few hundred thousand clones, roughly 87% occurring once. The sequencing input was peripheral blood. These receptor sequences come from a young man with active or convalescent COVID-19.

V usage is TRBV2 and J usage is TRBJ2-5; D not certain. Trimming stripped 1 base from V and 5 bases from J, with 8 bases between. Germline V CDR1 and CDR2: SNHLY, FYNNEI. The CDR3 runs 13 residues. This chain's CDR3 is CASSEGGWETQYF. The DNA of the CDR3 is TGTGCCAGCAGTGAAGGCGGTTGGGAGACCCAGTACTTC.

The chain uses TRBV19 and TRBJ2-2; unclear D gene. The length of the CDR3 is 16 residues. Germline values: CDR1 LNHDA, CDR2 SQIVND (reference sequence). Trimming stripped 6 bases from V and 1 base from J, with 15 bases between. The CDR3 bases are TGTGCCAGTAGAATAAGGCGGAGACTGAACACCGGGGAGCTGTTTTTT. Its protein is CASRIRRRLNTGELFF.

Here the CDR3 DNA reads TGCAGTGCTACGACAGGGGCACCCCTCCACTTT. This sequence encodes CSATTGAPLHF. The chain links TRBV20-1 to TRBJ1-6; 8 bases are shared with TRBD1. Unmatched junction bases numbered 1, after V lost 4 bases and J lost 11 bases. Germline CDR1 DFQATT, CDR2 SNEGSKA (reference sequence). CDR3 length: 11 residues.

The chain is built from TRBV19 and TRBJ2-1; weak D call: TRBD1 (6 bases). CDR1 is LNHDA, CDR2 SQIVND, per germline (reference sequence). CDR3 length: 17 residues. The V and J ends lost 5 bases and 3 bases respectively, with 20 bases between them. For the CDR3, the DNA is TGTGCCAGTAGTGGGGGCATCGGTAGGGTCCTCTACAATGAGCAGTTCTTC. Translation gives CASSGGIGRVLYNEQFF.

The V gene is TRBV7-9, the J gene TRBJ1-1; D is ambiguous. Trimming pared 7 bases from V and 0 bases from J, leaving 9 bases between. This CDR3 has 13 residues. CDR1 is SEHNR, CDR2 FQNEAQ, per germline (reference sequence). CDR3 coding DNA: TGTGCCAGCACCCAGTCCATGAACACTGAAGCTTTCTTT. Its translation is CASTQSMNTEAFF.

The chain uses TRBV19 and TRBJ2-7, with TRBD1 as a possible D gene (6 bases). Germline lookup yields CDR1 LNHDA and CDR2 SQIVND (reference sequence). This CDR3 has 13 residues. V gave up 6 bases and J gave up 3 bases, with 12 bases separating them. DNA for the CDR3: TGTGCCAGTAGAGGCGCAGGGGACTACGAGCAGTACTTC. It codes for CASRGAGDYEQYF. Supplemented by reference TRBV19 and TRBJ2-7, the full variable domain reads DGGITQSPKYLFRKEGQNVTLSCEQNLNHDAMYWYRQDPGQGLRLIYYSQIVNDFQKGDIAEGYSVSREKKESFPLTVTSAQKNPTAFYLCASRGAGDYEQYFGPGTRLTVT.

In nucleotides, the CDR3 is TGTGCCAGCAGCTTAGGGCCTCGGGGCACAGATACGCAGTATTTT. Translated: CASSLGPRGTDTQYF. The genes are TRBV11-3 and TRBJ2-3; D unclear. The CDR3 consists of 15 residues. Trimming cost V 1 base and J 1 base, with 9 bases left between them. Germline values: CDR1 SGHNT, CDR2 YENEEA. Variable domain in full (rest from reference TRBV11-3 and TRBJ2-3): EAGVVQSPRYKIIEKKQPVAFWCNPISGHNTLYWYLQNLGQGPELLIRYENEEAVDDSQLPKDRFSAERLKGVDSTLKIQPAELGDSAVYLCASSLGPRGTDTQYFGPGTRLTVL.

This chain joins TRBV4-2 and TRBJ2-1; TRBD2 might be the D (6 bases). Germline lookup yields CDR1 LGHNA and CDR2 YNFKEQ. The length of the CDR3 is 18 residues. The ends were cut back, 0 bases at V and 12 bases at J, with 27 bases in the middle. In nucleotides, the CDR3 is TGTGCCAGCAGCCAAGAGATTTGGGCGGGGCCACCCGTACGAGGGCAGTTCTTC. It codes for CASSQEIWAGPPVRGQFF.

The chain uses TRBV27 and TRBJ2-1; 11 bases align to TRBD2. Germline V gene data show CDR1 as MNHEY and CDR2 as SMNVEV (reference sequence). CDR3 size: 14 residues. V trimming: 4 bases; J trimming: 7 bases; junction bases outside the gene matches: 3. The CDR3 region is CASSSSGGRNEQFF. The CDR3 DNA reads TGTGCCAGCAGTTCTAGCGGGGGGAGGAATGAGCAGTTCTTC.

The CDR3 DNA follows: TGTGCCAGTAGTAAGCAGGGGGCGACTGATCAGCCCCAGCATTTT. Amino acids: CASSKQGATDQPQHF. The chain is built from TRBV19 and TRBJ1-5, with 8 bases lining up with TRBD1. The V segment lost 4 bases and the J segment 5 bases; nucleotides outside the gene matches: 7. Germline values: CDR1 LNHDA, CDR2 SQIVND (reference sequence). The CDR3 is made up of 15 amino acids. Using reference TRBV19 and TRBJ1-5 for the parts outside the CDR3, the full variable domain is DGGITQSPKYLFRKEGQNVTLSCEQNLNHDAMYWYRQDPGQGLRLIYYSQIVNDFQKGDIAEGYSVSREKKESFPLTVTSAQKNPTAFYLCASSKQGATDQPQHFGDGTRLSIL.

The chain uses TRBV27 and TRBJ2-6, with TRBD2 as a possible D gene (6 bases). Germline assignment: CDR1 MNHEY and CDR2 SMNVEV (reference sequence). The CDR3 loop spans 16 amino acids. V was trimmed by 6 bases and J by 1 base, leaving 13 bases between them. Written as DNA, the CDR3 is TGTGCCAGCAGCCGAGTCGGAGGGTCTGGGGCCAACGTCCTGACTTTC. Protein sequence: CASSRVGGSGANVLTF.

The chain couples TRBV11-3 to TRBJ2-1; TRBD2 is a possible D gene (6 bases). This CDR3 has 15 amino acids. Germline V gives CDR1 SGHNT, CDR2 YENEEA. V lost 5 bases and J lost 2, with 13 bases in between. The CDR3 nucleotides read TGTGCCAGCAGCACGACAACTAGCACCTACAATGAGCAGTTCTTC. It is translated as CASSTTTSTYNEQFF.

The V and J genes are TRBV7-8 and TRBJ2-2, with TRBD1 matching over 9 bases. Looked up from germline, CDR1 is SGHVS and CDR2 is FQNEAQ. CDR3 length: 18 residues. The ends lost 5 bases at V and 3 bases at J; junction bases unmatched: 13. For the CDR3, the DNA is TGTGCCAGCAGCCACCGGATGACAGGGGGACCGTACACCGGGGAGCTGTTTTTT. As protein: CASSHRMTGGPYTGELFF.

V gene TRBV20-1 combines with J gene TRBJ1-3, with D possibly matching TRBD1 (5 bases). This CDR3 has 10 amino acids. Germline V CDR1 and CDR2: DFQATT, SNEGSKA (reference sequence). Trimming cost V 5 bases and J 16 bases, with 15 bases left between them. CDR3 residues: CSAPTWGDYF. The CDR3 coding sequence is TGCAGTGCTCCAACGTGGGGGGATTATTTT.

The chain combines TRBV5-1 with TRBJ2-3; 9 nucleotides match TRBD1. J gave up 5 bases and V 3 bases, and 7 bases lay outside the gene matches. CDR1 and CDR2 from the germline V gene are SGHRS and YFSETQ. This CDR3 has 15 amino acids. CDR3 sequence reads: CASSYGDREIDTQYF. The CDR3 nucleotides are TGCGCCAGCAGCTACGGGGACAGGGAGATAGATACGCAGTATTTT.

The V and J genes are TRBV2 and TRBJ1-1, with 12 bases that match TRBD1. Germline CDR1 and CDR2: SNHLY and FYNNEI. Trimming removed 4 bases from V and 6 bases from J; junction bases left unmatched: 3. The CDR3 covers 14 residues. CDR3 in DNA: TGTGCCAGCAGTGTGGGGACAGGGGGCTCTGAAGCTTTCTTT. Protein: CASSVGTGGSEAFF.

The count of this clone is one. The V and J genes are TRBV19 and TRBJ1-1; TRBD1 might be the D (5 bases). With 4 bases removed from V and 6 bases from J, the gap between germline ends came to 24 bases. Germline V gene data show CDR1 as LNHDA and CDR2 as SQIVND (reference sequence). The CDR3 loop spans 17 amino acids. Here the CDR3 DNA reads TGTGCCAGTAGTACCATCGGGGGAGCATTCCCGAGCCCTGAAGCTTTCTTT. Protein sequence: CASSTIGGAFPSPEAFF. Variable domain in full (rest from reference TRBV19 and TRBJ1-1): DGGITQSPKYLFRKEGQNVTLSCEQNLNHDAMYWYRQDPGQGLRLIYYSQIVNDFQKGDIAEGYSVSREKKESFPLTVTSAQKNPTAFYLCASSTIGGAFPSPEAFFGQGTRLTVV.

The rearrangement joins TRBV10-3 to TRBJ2-7; 7 bases are a match to TRBD1. V gave up 10 bases and J gave up 2 bases; unmatched junction bases: 5. Germline CDR1 reads ENHRY; CDR2 reads SYGVKD. The CDR3 has 12 amino acids. The DNA for the CDR3 is TGTGCCACAGGGCAGGGGGCCTACGAGCAGTACTTC. Its protein product is CATGQGAYEQYF.

This clone was seen more than once but under ten times. The chain joins TRBV11-2 to TRBJ1-1; a weak D match, TRBD1 (5 bases). V was shortened by 5 bases and J by 7 bases, with 11 bases between the two germline ends. Germline CDR1 SGHAT, CDR2 FQNNGV. The CDR3 consists of 12 residues. The CDR3 here is CASSRDRGEAFF. In DNA, the CDR3 is TGTGCCAGCAGCAGAGACAGAGGTGAAGCTTTCTTT.